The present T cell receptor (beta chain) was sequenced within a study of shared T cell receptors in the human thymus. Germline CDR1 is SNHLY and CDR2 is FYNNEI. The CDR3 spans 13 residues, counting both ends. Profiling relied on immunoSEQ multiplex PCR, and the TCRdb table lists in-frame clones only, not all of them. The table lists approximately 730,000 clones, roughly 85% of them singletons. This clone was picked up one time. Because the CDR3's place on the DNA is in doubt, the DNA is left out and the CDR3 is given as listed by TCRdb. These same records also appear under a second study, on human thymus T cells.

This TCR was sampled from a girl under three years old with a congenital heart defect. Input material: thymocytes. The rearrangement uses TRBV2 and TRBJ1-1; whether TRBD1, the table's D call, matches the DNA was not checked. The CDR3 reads CASRSSVAGEAFF.